Sequencing of this T cell receptor beta chain was carried out in a study of B cell selection in AIRE deficiency. From germline, CDR1 is KGHSH and CDR2 LQKENI. V lost 3 bases and J lost 4; bases outside the gene matches: 16. The CDR3 sequence is 19 residues long. Only in-frame clones appear in the TCRdb table, and some are missing; sequencing was by immunoSEQ multiplex PCR. The sample has 4,000 to 6,500 clones, more than 70% seen once. Regulatory T cells were sorted as CD4+CD25hiCD127low/negative cells. The V and J genes are TRBV18 and TRBJ1-1, with TRBD1 matching 11 bases. Material for sequencing was Tregs sorted from PBMCs. This TCR derives from a human donor with AIRE deficiency. In nucleotides, the CDR3 is TGTGCCAGCTCACCCCGGAGGACAGGGGGCGATGTACTCGGCACTGAAGCTTTCTTT. It is translated as CASSPRRTGGDVLGTEAFF.